This T cell receptor (beta chain) was recovered during a study of vaccination effects on CD4 cells after COVID-19 (dated 2022 in TCRdb). About the study as a whole: Post-vaccine samples across the study were collected a median of 72 days after the second dose, with a range of 14 to 241. The study compared SARS-CoV-2 spike-specific CD4+ TCR repertoires before and after mRNA vaccination in COVID-19 convalescent patients and infection-naive vaccine recipients. The full study included fewer than eleven COVID-19 convalescent patients and a handful of SARS-CoV-2-naive healthy vaccine recipients. The Oncomine TCR Beta short-read assay on an Illumina iSeq 100 was used to sequence cultures from other donors in the study.

In the ViraFEST assay, PBMC were stimulated with viral peptide pools, and antigen-specific CD4+ T cell clonotypes were then identified by expansion using TCR sequencing. After less than 13 days of culture, CD4+ T cells were isolated with the EasySep CD4+ T cell isolation kit. Two doses of either the BNT162b2 or the mRNA-1273 mRNA SARS-CoV-2 vaccine were administered to participants. Negative nucleocapsid antibody results before and after vaccination confirmed that the healthy vaccine recipients had no prior SARS-CoV-2 infection. Roughly 2 million PBMC per well were cultured in IMDM with roughly 5% human AB serum, 8.5 to 10 IU/ml IL-2 and gentamicin, plus 10 ug/ml peptides. Half of the culture medium was replaced with fresh IL-2-containing medium on days 3 and 7. Each peptide stimulation condition was cultured in triplicate wells unless otherwise noted. PBMC were separated from whole blood using Ficoll-Paque Plus gradient centrifugation and were then either cryopreserved at -140C or used fresh. The overlapping peptide pools covered the spike proteins of SARS-CoV-2 as well as those of the common cold coronaviruses HCoV-NL63, HCoV-OC43 and HCoV-229E. The QIAamp micro DNA kit was used to extract genomic DNA from the cultured CD4+ T cells.

Overall results and qualifications from the work: In healthy vaccine recipients, vaccine-induced clones were almost all SARS-CoV-2 mono-reactive, with only 1 of 255 cross-reactive with common cold coronaviruses. Clones induced by infection and clones induced by vaccination both contracted markedly at late timepoints after vaccination, which fits with T cell responses waning over time. Only a small number of convalescent patients were included, and no early post-infection timepoints were available, which limited the study.

Points on this clone: It lacks a known antigen. The record has no base qualities; no much larger clone is one base away.

V and J are truncated by 5 bases and 0 bases respectively, leaving an intervening sequence of 14 bases. CDR3 length: 16 amino acids, cysteine to phenylalanine. The kept DNA is CDR3 alone, 48 bases in frame from the first base. The germline V gene specifies SGHAT as CDR1 and FQNNGV as CDR2. Libraries were built with the immunoSEQ multiplex PCR assay. TCR beta CDR3 sequencing was performed on DNA from the cultured, isolated CD4+ T cells. The paper's processing steps were these. Non-productive TCR sequences were removed and reads were trimmed to the CDR3 region, keeping CDR3s of at least 7 amino acids. Antigen-specific clonotypes were identified with the MANAFEST web app by comparing expansion in peptide wells against reference cultures. To be called positive, a clone needed expansion at FDR<0.05 compared with the reference and with all other wells, an odds ratio greater than 5, and a frequency greater than 0.1% in two replicate wells. A clonotype was defined as cross-reactive if the clonotype was significantly expanded both in SARS-CoV-2 spike wells and in at least one common cold coronavirus spike condition. Using the stringdist R package, CDR3 similarity was measured by Levenshtein distance, and unrooted trees were constructed with ape in R 3.6.1. Entries here come from immuneACCESS through TCRdb and include only in-frame sequences with V and J called. Some clones fail to appear in such tables; in the studies checked, an unresolved V gene covers under half of the shortfall, and the cause of the remainder is unknown. V and J calls and clone size are those listed in that table; D and trimming were worked out from the DNA. The sample table records fewer than 25,000 clones; 73% of these occur just once. Approximately 7.8% of the sample comes from the top ten.

The sample consisted of CD4+ T cells from PBMCs cultured with SARS-CoV-2 spike peptides, taken after COVID-19 vaccination. Per the publication, the cell subset or site label means: SARS-CoV-2 spike overlapping peptide pool stimulation. The source of this sequence is a human donor who received a COVID-19 vaccine. The chain links TRBV11-2 with TRBJ1-3; the D gene assignment is ambiguous. The CDR3 region reads CASSPVHLSSGNTIYF. The sequence in DNA is TGTGCCAGCAGCCCAGTACACCTGAGCTCTGGAAACACCATATATTTT.